This entry describes one T cell receptor beta chain. Its antigen is not known. The CDR3 does not end in the conserved phenylalanine or tryptophan, so this is likely a read error. This sample is part of a study of tumor-infiltrating lymphocytes in primary liver carcinoma. Findings of the study overall: Significantly greater top-250-clone fractions characterized tumors relative to blood (p = 0.039). Tumor region pairs outstripped tumor-adjacent and tumor-blood pairs in overlap.

CDR1 MNHEY and CDR2 SVGAGI come from the germline V gene. Trimming took off 2 bases at V and 5 bases at J, with 12 bases between the two ends. The CDR3 runs to 15 residues. With a constant-region primer, TCR beta cDNA was made from approximately 510 ng of total RNA. ARM-PCR, slightly modified, supplied the TCR beta libraries through three nested multiplex PCR rounds. TRBV1-TRBV30 forward primers paired with a C-beta reverse primer were used in the first two PCR rounds, which ran approximately 10 cycles each. MiXCR, run by TCRdb on the multiplex PCR reads, gives a single entry per CDR3 protein. The table lists about 78,000 distinct CDR3 sequences, 71% of them singletons. Co-extracting RNA and DNA was done with roughly 17-34 mg of unsorted bulk tissue as input.

What was sequenced was liver tumor tissue from sampling region 4. Documented subset: tumor region T4, right-lateral pole. The TCR sequence derives from a woman aged 60-75 years with primary liver carcinoma and hepatitis B virus infection. The chain carries TRBV6-5 and TRBJ2-2; tentatively, D is TRBD2 (5 bases). The CDR3 sequence: CASSYGEHGTGELFL. The CDR3 bases are TGTGCCAGCAGTTACGGGGAGCATGGGACCGGGGAGCTGTTTCTT.